These T cell receptor beta chains were read from a single sample in a study of blood T cell repertoires in COVID-19. Measured with immunoSEQ multiplex PCR; TCRdb has only the in-frame clones, and not every one. The sample consists of around 100,000 clones, about 80% of them appearing once. The sequencing input was peripheral blood. The receptors come from a woman in her 70s with acute or convalescent COVID-19. CDR3s leave out the opening cysteine and the closing phenylalanine or tryptophan. A D gene is named only where the DNA matches it firmly.

j_call: TRBJ1-2
v_call: TRBV12-3/TRBV12-4
d_call: -
cdr3_aa: ASTPGGFYGYT

j_call: TRBJ1-4
v_call: TRBV6-6
d_call: -
cdr3_aa: ASSHALRGATNEKLF

j_call: TRBJ2-2
v_call: TRBV5-1
d_call: -
cdr3_aa: ASSKNFGGELF

j_call: TRBJ2-2
v_call: TRBV28
d_call: TRBD1
cdr3_aa: ASSLPGQGAGGELF

j_call: TRBJ1-1
v_call: TRBV7-8
d_call: TRBD1
cdr3_aa: ASSSSGTGKTEAF

j_call: TRBJ2-1
v_call: TRBV5-1
d_call: TRBD1
cdr3_aa: ARGPRTGGANEQF

j_call: TRBJ1-6
v_call: TRBV5-6
d_call: TRBD1
cdr3_aa: ASSRLDRVDSPLH

j_call: TRBJ2-5
v_call: TRBV5-4
d_call: -
cdr3_aa: ASSLVIARETQY

j_call: TRBJ1-4
v_call: TRBV6-5
d_call: -
cdr3_aa: ASMGTINEKLF

j_call: TRBJ2-7
v_call: TRBV4-2
d_call: -
cdr3_aa: ASSQDLGGGEQY